The source of this TCR beta chain is a study of cytomegalovirus exposure and HLA in healthy donors. Study-wide findings and caveats: An apparent linkage of common viral pathogens to several of the most significant clusters emerged in a later analysis. When analyzed later, a missense DCLRE1C variant was found to be linked to TCR beta V- and J-gene trimming. CMV serostatus was the sole immune exposure data available.

Donors likely had unrecorded immune exposures despite being nominally healthy when sampled. Germline CDR1 reads LNHDA; CDR2 reads SQIVND (reference sequence). J gave up 1 base and V 5 bases, and 2 bases lay outside the gene matches. This CDR3 is built from 14 residues. Note on this clone: Its matching antigen is unknown.

PCR primers comprised 60 Vbeta and 13 Jbeta primers. Some clones are missing from TCRdb's copy, which holds only in-frame ones; the method was immunoSEQ multiplex PCR. Here the sample spans about 150,000 clones, 60% to 80% being singletons. The rearrangement links TRBV19 to TRBJ2-5; 9 bases line up with TRBD1. The sample consisted of PBMCs. The clonotype comes from a man aged 25-45 years in good health and CMV-seropositive. The CDR3 DNA reads as TGTGCCAGTAGTGGACAGGGGCTCCAAGAGACCCAGTACTTC. Translating gives CASSGQGLQETQYF.